The TCR beta chain under discussion was sequenced for a study of T cell responses to AZD1222 COVID-19 vaccine. About this clone: Its target is not known.

V was cut by 0 bases and J by 8 bases, with 10 bases left in between. Per germline, CDR1 SGHTA and CDR2 FQGTGA. The CDR3 has 13 residues. Assay used: immunoSEQ multiplex PCR; TCRdb lists only in-frame clones, some missing. The sample yields about 94,000 clones, about 88% seen once. Findings and limits, study-wide: Females outnumbered males among donors, who were mostly white British; clonal diversity was possibly underestimated. An increase in Spike-specific TCR breadth and depth was observed after two AZD1222 doses. In all cases, repertoires were sampled only after the peak T cell response. Epitopes outside B.1.351 and B.1.1.7 mutated regions reportedly drew nearly half of spike TCRs.

The sequence derives from an adult in good health. V is TRBV7-3 and J is TRBJ1-1, with no clear D. The sample was peripheral blood, taken on day 0 of AZD1222 vaccination. The CDR3, as DNA: TGTGCCAGCAGCTTAACCGCCTTAACAGAAGCTTTCTTT. Protein: CASSLTALTEAFF.